This T cell receptor beta chain was observed in a study of T cell repertoires in cytomegalovirus infection. Overall study: Public TCR beta signatures provided an indication of both CMV infection and a matching HLA type. The study's findings and limits: The ex vivo response showed dominance by HLA-C-restricted CMV-specific TCR beta clonotypes. Carriage of CMV together with the relevant HLA was identifiable through cumulative public TCR beta family frequency.

The CDR3 runs 17 residues. Deletions cut 6 bases from V and 1 base from J, with 20 bases between. In germline, CDR1 is SGHAT, CDR2 FQDESV (reference sequence). TCRdb itself ran the reads through MiXCR, one entry per CDR3 protein. Of about 300,000 distinct CDR3 sequences in the sample, roughly 9.3% are singletons; the top ten hold approximately 2.3%. This clonotype was seen a few times. Antigen specificity is unknown. The chain links TRBV11-1 to TRBJ2-3, with D possibly being TRBD2 (6 bases). Sequencing used PBMCs. This sequence was found in a human donor in good health (CMV status not recorded). Some clones in this sample may be carry-over from other donors' samples. CDR3 region: CASRAQLEGPGTDTQYF. The CDR3 bases are TGTGCCAGCAGGGCACAGTTGGAGGGGCCGGGCACAGATACGCAGTATTTT.